The present TCR beta chain was sequenced within a study of T cell repertoires in cytomegalovirus infection. At the level of the study: Through public TCR beta signatures, both CMV infection and matching HLA type were indicated.

TCRdb processed the reads anew with MiXCR; each CDR3 protein has one entry. The table includes under 850,000 distinct CDR3 sequences, around 32% detected once. The germline V gene encodes CDR1 SGHVS and CDR2 FQNEAQ. The CDR3 loop spans 16 amino acids. The ends lost 4 bases at V and 1 base at J; junction bases unmatched: 7. Study-level findings and limits: Dominant in the ex vivo response were TCR beta clonotypes restricted by HLA-C and specific for CMV.

Remarks on this clonotype: Its antigen is unknown.

The starting material was cultured PBMCs, obtained from culture after CMV antigen stimulation. The TCR sequence derives from a human donor in good health (CMV status not recorded). Some clones in this sample may be carry-over from other donors' samples. The chain joins TRBV7-8 to TRBJ2-3, with 8 bases that match TRBD2. The CDR3 region has the DNA TGTGCCAGCAGCTCGCCAGCGGGGGTCGGCACAGATACGCAGTATTTT. Translation: CASSSPAGVGTDTQYF.